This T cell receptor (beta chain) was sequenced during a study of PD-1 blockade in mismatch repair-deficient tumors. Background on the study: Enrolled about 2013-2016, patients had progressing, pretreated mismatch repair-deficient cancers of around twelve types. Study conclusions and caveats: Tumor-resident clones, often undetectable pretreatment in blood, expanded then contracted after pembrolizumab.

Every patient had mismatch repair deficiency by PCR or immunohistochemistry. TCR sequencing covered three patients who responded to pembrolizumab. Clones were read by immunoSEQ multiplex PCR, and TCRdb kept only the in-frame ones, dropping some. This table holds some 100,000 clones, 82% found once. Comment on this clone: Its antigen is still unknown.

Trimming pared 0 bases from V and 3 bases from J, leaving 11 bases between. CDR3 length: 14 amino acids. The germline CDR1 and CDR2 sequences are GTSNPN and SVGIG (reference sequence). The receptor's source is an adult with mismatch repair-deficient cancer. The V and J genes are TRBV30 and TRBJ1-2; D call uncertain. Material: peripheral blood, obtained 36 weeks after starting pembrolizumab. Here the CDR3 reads CAWSVGPRDYGYTF. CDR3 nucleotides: TGTGCCTGGAGTGTTGGGCCTAGAGACTATGGCTACACCTTC. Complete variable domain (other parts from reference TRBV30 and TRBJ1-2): SQTIHQWPATLVQPVGSPLSLECTVEGTSNPNLYWYRQAAGRGLQLLFYSVGIGQISSEVPQNLSASRPQDRQFILSSKKLLLSDSGFYLCAWSVGPRDYGYTFGSGTRLTVV.